This TCR beta chain derives from a study of T cell changes during pregnancy in multiple sclerosis. TCRdb's copy holds only in-frame clones and misses some; the assay was immunoSEQ multiplex PCR. Of over 35,000 clones listed, around nine tenths are singletons. Losses at the gene ends were 0 bases for V and 4 bases for J; bases not matched to a gene: 5. Germline V gene sequence: CDR1 SGHNT, CDR2 YYREEE (reference sequence). The length of the CDR3 is 16 residues. The chain uses TRBV5-4 and TRBJ2-1; 9 nucleotides agree with TRBD2. The receptor's source is a female donor with multiple sclerosis, enrolled in a pregnancy study. The sample in question was peripheral blood, obtained before pregnancy. The CDR3 loop reads CASSLDVSGSYNEQFF. In DNA, the CDR3 is TGTGCCAGCAGCTTGGATGTTAGCGGGAGTTACAATGAGCAGTTCTTC.